The 2 T cell receptor beta chains presented below share a single source sample, sequenced in a study of blood T cell repertoires in COVID-19. Sequencing used immunoSEQ multiplex PCR; TCRdb keeps in-frame clones, though not all of them. Here the sample spans over 100,000 clones, roughly 88% being singletons. Sequencing was done on a sample of peripheral blood. The receptors were gathered from a man aged 35-49 years with acute or convalescent COVID-19.

This chain uses TRBV11-1 with TRBJ2-7; D perhaps matches TRBD2 (6 bases). The V gene's germline CDR1 is SGHAT and CDR2 FQDESV (reference sequence). The CDR3 length is 14 residues. V was clipped by 1 base and J by 6 bases, with 13 bases between them. The DNA for the CDR3 is TGTGCCAGCAGCTTAGGGACCCGTAGCGGCGAGCAGTACTTC. Amino acid sequence: CASSLGTRSGEQYF.

The chain links TRBV25-1 to TRBJ1-1; D gene unclear. Germline-derived CDR1 and CDR2 are MGHDK and SYGVNS. Trimming left V 5 bases short and J 6 bases short, with 13 bases between. The CDR3 totals 13 residues. The CDR3: CASSPRGRPEAFF. The CDR3 DNA is TGTGCCAGCAGTCCTCGAGGTAGACCTGAAGCTTTCTTT.